This TCR beta chain appears in the sequencing data of a study of shared clonotypes between healthy human individuals (TCRdb year 2020). About the investigation overall: The cohort included a few men and two women between 18 and 49 years of age. For each donor, CD4 naive and CD4 memory were each given three plates, CD8 naive was given two plates, and CD8 memory was given one plate. The study deeply sequenced blood TCR repertoires of about 5 healthy adults to estimate repertoire size and the extent of clonotype sharing between individuals. To increase sequencing depth and limit assay-specific biases, TCR repertoire library preparation and sequencing were carried out by different laboratories using diverse techniques. Between about 0.85 and 9.5 billion PBMCs per donor were obtained by leukapheresis.

Including cysteine and phenylalanine, the CDR3 has 12 amino acids. Here the CDR3 DNA is all that survives: 36 bases in frame from base 1. As encoded in the germline V gene, CDR1 is SGHVS while CDR2 is FQNEAQ. The junction shows trimming of 5 bases on V and 5 bases on J, plus 9 bases between the germline ends. Concerning this clone: Its antigen remains undetermined. Base qualities were left out, and no much larger clone turns up one base away.

What the authors observed across the whole study: Incomplete sequencing was indicated by rarefaction of sorted-subset datasets, despite the large sequencing depth. The genetic and exposure-history diversity represented was limited by the small number of donors. Compared with non-shared clonotypes, the clonotypes found in all four sorted-subset donors had higher generation probabilities. Sharing across a few donors was observed for approximately 5% of naive CD4, less than 4% of naive CD8, 2.3% of memory CD4, and roughly 0.4% of memory CD8 clonotypes. Based on pairwise subsampling, the degree of clonotype sharing among donors was expected to be affected by sequencing depth. Estimated clonotype richness was generally larger for naive than for memory subsets. Sampling was restricted to blood, and TCR repertoires in tissues likely differ from the TCR repertoires found in blood.

Using the deep immunoSEQ assay, TCR CDR3 regions were amplified from genomic DNA by multiplex PCR. Extracted genomic DNA from each cell subset was distributed evenly across all wells of several immunoSEQ 96-well plates, and each plate was treated as a replicate. For sorted subsets, approximately 200 ng of genomic DNA, equivalent to around 31,000 T cell genomes, went into each replicate PCR. Purified libraries were measured with a Qubit 3.0 fluorometer, size-checked on a Bioanalyzer 2100, and measured again with the KAPA Library Quantification kit. Every immunoSEQ 96-well plate was sequenced on a separate single-read 150-cycle Illumina NextSeq 550 flow cell. As for the authors' bioinformatics: Because only junctional sequences without quality scores were contained in the immunoSEQ output, filtering matching that applied to full-length reads could not be performed. Sequences were annotated with PyIR, a Python wrapper for IgBLAST v1.9, and V/J genes and CDR3 were assigned using IMGT germline references. Reads were filtered out if the reads had weak V/J assignments (E-value above 1e-6), no CDR3, stop codons, out-of-frame junctions, or ambiguous translated residues. V3J clonotypes were defined as sequences sharing the same inferred V gene, J gene, and CDR3 amino acid sequence. Percentage overlap between repertoires was calculated by dividing the number of shared unique clonotypes by the size of the smaller repertoire. Three approaches were used to assess repertoire richness: RTK rarefaction, the Chao1 estimator, and Recon v2.1 estimates of unobserved clonotypes. For all TCRbeta clonotypes obtained by the gDNA method from several donors, generation probabilities were computed with OLGA. TCRdb re-hosts the immuneACCESS table, in-frame sequences only. Its copies lack some clones; in the studies checked, an unresolved V gene accounts for under half of them, and the cause for the rest is not known. V, J and clone size were drawn from that table, and D and trimming were deduced from the DNA. The sample table contains some 2.1 million clones; only one count was recorded for roughly 95% of them. The top ten clonotypes cover 0.1% to 0.15% of the sample.

The donors were healthy, HIV-negative adults who had no recently reported acute infections or vaccinations. Every donor was a Caucasian adult living in Nashville, Tennessee, USA. Magnetic negative selection was used to enrich CD4+ T cells, after which naive cells were positively selected on CD45RA and the negative fraction became the memory subset. Blood was obtained by leukapheresis, after which PBMCs were separated by Ficoll-Histopaque density gradient centrifugation and cryopreserved in liquid nitrogen vapor phase. Purity and quantity of every magnetically sorted T cell population were checked by analytical flow cytometry. Each sorted fraction had its genomic DNA isolated and then quantified by UV absorbance on a Nanodrop 2000c.

The rearranged chain carries TRBV7-8 and TRBJ2-5, with no D gene named confidently. The sequenced material came from naive CD4+ T cells sorted from blood. Sample cell subset or site, as interpreted from the label and publication: CD45RA+ positively selected. The TCR comes from a man between 18 and 35 years old in good health. The CDR3 reads CASSPFPETQYF. Here is the DNA: TGTGCCAGCAGCCCCTTCCCCGAGACCCAGTACTTC.